Listed below are T cell receptor beta chains from one sample, sequenced in a study of T cell responses to AZD1222 COVID-19 vaccine. Some clones are missing from TCRdb's copy, which holds only in-frame ones; the method was immunoSEQ multiplex PCR. The sample includes 80,000 to 90,000 clones, around nine tenths seen only once; the top ten take approximately 5%. Sequencing used peripheral blood, obtained on day 0 of MenACWY control vaccination. The receptors originated from an adult in good health. CDR3s include the opening cysteine and the closing phenylalanine or tryptophan. The D gene is left open where the match is weak. Not all rows give a size; the values are once, few, many and, for expanded clones, a class.

cdr3_nt	cdr3_aa	v_call	j_call	clone_size	d_call
TGTGCCAGCACCGGACAGGGGGGAAACATTCAGTACTTC	CASTGQGGNIQYF	TRBV6-5	TRBJ2-4	NA	TRBD1
TGTGCCAGCAGCTTGGGCATTCGGGTCGAGCAGTACTTC	CASSLGIRVEQYF	TRBV7-9	TRBJ2-7	NA	NA
TGTGCCAGCAGCCAAGGTGACAGGGGCAATGAGCAGTTCTTC	CASSQGDRGNEQFF	TRBV3-1/TRBV3-2	TRBJ2-1	NA	TRBD1
TGTGCCAGCTCACCACCGTCCCGCGGGAGGTCCTACGAGCAGTACTTC	CASSPPSRGRSYEQYF	TRBV18	TRBJ2-7	NA	TRBD2
TGTGCCAGCAGCTTAGATCTGGGGATTGGGGAAAAACTGTTTTTT	CASSLDLGIGEKLFF	TRBV7-9	TRBJ1-4	NA	NA
TGTGCCACCTCCCCTGGAGACAGGGACTACAATGAGCAGTTCTTC	CATSPGDRDYNEQFF	TRBV6-4	TRBJ2-1	few	TRBD1
TGTGCCAGTAGTATAGGCAGGGGAGAAGCTTTCTTT	CASSIGRGEAFF	TRBV19	TRBJ1-1	NA	NA
TGCGCCAGCAGCCAAGTTCAGGGAAAGGGGTACACTGAAGCTTTCTTT	CASSQVQGKGYTEAFF	TRBV4-3	TRBJ1-1	NA	NA
TGTGCCAGCAGTTACTTGCTCTCTCGGGGTGAAGCTTTCTTT	CASSYLLSRGEAFF	TRBV6-2/TRBV6-3	TRBJ1-1	NA	NA
TGTGCCATTGGACGGACTGGGACTGAAGCTTTCTTT	CAIGRTGTEAFF	TRBV10-3	TRBJ1-1	NA	NA
TGTGCCAGCTCGTTCGACTCGCGCGAGCAGTACTTC	CASSFDSREQYF	TRBV18	TRBJ2-7	once	NA
TGTGCCAGCAGTGATTTGAGGGGGACTAACTCCAGGGGTGAGCAGTTCTTC	CASSDLRGTNSRGEQFF	TRBV25-1	TRBJ2-1	NA	NA
TGTGCCACGGCCGGGACAGGGACCTACGAGCAGTACTTC	CATAGTGTYEQYF	TRBV24-1	TRBJ2-7	NA	TRBD1
TGTGCCAGCAGCCCAATGGGCAGCAATCAGCCCCAGCATTTT	CASSPMGSNQPQHF	TRBV7-9	TRBJ1-5	NA	NA
TGTGCCTGGAGTGAGACTAGTAGCTCCTACAATGAGCAGTTCTTC	CAWSETSSSYNEQFF	TRBV30	TRBJ2-1	few	NA
TGTGCCAGCTCACCAGGACGCGAAAGGAACACTGAAGCTTTCTTT	CASSPGRERNTEAFF	TRBV18	TRBJ1-1	NA	NA
TGTGCCAGCAGTTTTCTTGGAGCGGGGTTAGAGCAGTACTTC	CASSFLGAGLEQYF	TRBV28	TRBJ2-7	NA	TRBD2
TGTGCCAGCAGCGCGGACCAAGCGGTTCAGCCCCAGCATTTT	CASSADQAVQPQHF	TRBV5-5	TRBJ1-5	once	NA
TGTGCCAGCAGCCCCCGGATAGACAATGAGCAGTTCTTC	CASSPRIDNEQFF	TRBV9	TRBJ2-1	NA	NA
TGTGCCAGCAGTTACGATTGGCAGGGATCAACTGAAGCTTTCTTT	CASSYDWQGSTEAFF	TRBV6-5	TRBJ1-1	NA	NA
TGTGCCAGTGCCCTCCACCCGAACACTGAAGCTTTCTTT	CASALHPNTEAFF	TRBV2	TRBJ1-1	NA	NA
TGTGCCAGCAGAAGGGCGAACACTGAAGCTTTCTTT	CASRRANTEAFF	TRBV6-5	TRBJ1-1	NA	NA
TGTGCCAGCAGCGTAGGCGGCGCAGATGGCTACACCTTC	CASSVGGADGYTF	TRBV9	TRBJ1-2	NA	NA
TGTGCCAGCAGTCACCAACTGGGGACAGGAGGAACCTACGAGCAGTACTTC	CASSHQLGTGGTYEQYF	TRBV6-2/TRBV6-3	TRBJ2-7	once	TRBD1
TGCGCCAGCAGCCCCGGGGCCAGTAATGAAAAACTGTTTTTT	CASSPGASNEKLFF	TRBV4-1	TRBJ1-4	NA	NA
TGTGCCAGCAGTTTTGGCGGGCCATTCAACAATGAGCAGTTCTTC	CASSFGGPFNNEQFF	TRBV28	TRBJ2-1	NA	NA
TGTGCCAGCAGCTTAGTACGAGGCACCCGCACAGATACGCAGTATTTT	CASSLVRGTRTDTQYF	TRBV11-2	TRBJ2-3	NA	NA
TGTGCCACCAGCCTTAGAGGGTGGGACTATGGCTACACCTTC	CATSLRGWDYGYTF	TRBV15	TRBJ1-2	NA	NA
TGTGCCACCAGCAGAGGGGGGCTCGATTCACCCCTCCACTTT	CATSRGGLDSPLHF	TRBV15	TRBJ1-6	NA	NA
TGTGCCAGCAGTTTGCGGAGAGATCAGCCCCAGCATTTT	CASSLRRDQPQHF	TRBV28	TRBJ1-5	NA	NA
TGTGCCAGCAGTCGGACAGACTTTAATCAGCCCCAGCATTTT	CASSRTDFNQPQHF	TRBV11-2	TRBJ1-5	NA	NA
TGTGCCGTGGGAGCAGATACGCAGTATTTT	CAVGADTQYF	TRBV10-3	TRBJ2-3	few	NA
TGTGCCACCAGTGCAGGGAACACTGAAGCTTTCTTT	CATSAGNTEAFF	TRBV24-1	TRBJ1-1	few	NA
TGTGCCAGCAGTTTAGATTGGGCAGGGGTGGCTTTTGGCTACACCTTC	CASSLDWAGVAFGYTF	TRBV28	TRBJ1-2	NA	NA
TGTGCCAGCAGCTTCCCGGGGAGCAATCAGCCCCAGCATTTT	CASSFPGSNQPQHF	TRBV7-8	TRBJ1-5	NA	NA
TGCGCCAGCAATAAACCGAGGGGCGGGAGGGGTTACAATGAGCAGTTCTTC	CASNKPRGGRGYNEQFF	TRBV4-3	TRBJ2-1	NA	TRBD2
TGTGCCAGCAGCCCCCGGGACAGGGCCTCCGAGCAGTACTTC	CASSPRDRASEQYF	TRBV27	TRBJ2-7	NA	TRBD1
TGTGCCAGCAGGCAAACCTACGAGCAGTACTTC	CASRQTYEQYF	TRBV2	TRBJ2-7	NA	NA
TGTGCCAGCAGCAGACTACAAAGCTCCTACAATGAGCAGTTCTTC	CASSRLQSSYNEQFF	TRBV6-5	TRBJ2-1	NA	NA
TGTGCCAGCAGTTTAGAGTCTAGCACAGATACGCAGTATTTT	CASSLESSTDTQYF	TRBV28	TRBJ2-3	NA	NA
TGTGCCAGCAGCCCAGGACAGGGGAAGGAAAAACTGTTTTTT	CASSPGQGKEKLFF	TRBV7-9	TRBJ1-4	NA	TRBD1
TGTGCCAGCAGTGGACAGGAAAAGGCGAGGGAGCAGTACTTC	CASSGQEKAREQYF	TRBV27	TRBJ2-7	NA	TRBD1
TGTGCCAGCAGCAGTATCCCTGTGGGACAAAGCTACGAGCAGTACTTC	CASSSIPVGQSYEQYF	TRBV28	TRBJ2-7	once	NA
TGCGCCAGCAGCCAAGAGGGACAGCTGGGGGAAAAACTGTTTTTT	CASSQEGQLGEKLFF	TRBV4-3	TRBJ1-4	NA	TRBD1
TGTGCCAGCAGTTTACGGAGGGCAAGGGGCTACACCTTC	CASSLRRARGYTF	TRBV28	TRBJ1-2	NA	NA
TGTGCCAGCACCCCCCGGGCCCAAAGACATTCACCCCTCCACTTT	CASTPRAQRHSPLHF	TRBV28	TRBJ1-6	NA	NA